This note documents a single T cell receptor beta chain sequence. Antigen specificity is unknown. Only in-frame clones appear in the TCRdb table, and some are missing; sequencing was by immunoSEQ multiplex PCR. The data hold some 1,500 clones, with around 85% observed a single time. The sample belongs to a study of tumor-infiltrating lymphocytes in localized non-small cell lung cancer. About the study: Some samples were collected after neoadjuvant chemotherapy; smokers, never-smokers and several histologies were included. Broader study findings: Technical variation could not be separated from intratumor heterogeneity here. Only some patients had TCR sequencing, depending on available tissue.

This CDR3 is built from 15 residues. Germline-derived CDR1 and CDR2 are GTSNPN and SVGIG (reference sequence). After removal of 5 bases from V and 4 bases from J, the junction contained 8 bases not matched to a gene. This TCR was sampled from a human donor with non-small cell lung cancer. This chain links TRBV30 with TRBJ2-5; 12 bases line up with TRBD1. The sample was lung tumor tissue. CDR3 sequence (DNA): TGTGCCTGGGCACCTGGGACAGGGGGCGTAGAGACCCAGTACTTC. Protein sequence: CAWAPGTGGVETQYF. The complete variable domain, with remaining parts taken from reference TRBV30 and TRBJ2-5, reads SQTIHQWPATLVQPVGSPLSLECTVEGTSNPNLYWYRQAAGRGLQLLFYSVGIGQISSEVPQNLSASRPQDRQFILSSKKLLLSDSGFYLCAWAPGTGGVETQYFGPGTRLLVL.